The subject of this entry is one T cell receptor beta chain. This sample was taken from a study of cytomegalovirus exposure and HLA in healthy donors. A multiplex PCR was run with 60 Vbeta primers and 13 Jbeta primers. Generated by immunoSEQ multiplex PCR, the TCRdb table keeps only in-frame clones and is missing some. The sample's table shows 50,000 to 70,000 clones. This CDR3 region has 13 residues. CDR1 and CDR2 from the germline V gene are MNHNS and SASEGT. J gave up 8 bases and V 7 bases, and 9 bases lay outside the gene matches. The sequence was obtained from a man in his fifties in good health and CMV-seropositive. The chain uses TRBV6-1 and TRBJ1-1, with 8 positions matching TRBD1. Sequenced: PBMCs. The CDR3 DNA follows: TGTGCCAGCACCGTGGACAGGGCAAACGAAGCTTTCTTT. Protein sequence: CASTVDRANEAFF.